This entry is about one TCR beta chain. Its specific antigen is unknown. Base qualities are not provided; no much larger clone lies one nucleotide away. There are 14 amino acids in the CDR3, from cysteine to phenylalanine inclusive. CDR3 DNA only is kept here, 42 bases in frame from base 1. CDR1 is given as KGHSH and CDR2 as LQKENI, both from the germline V gene. Compared with germline, V lacks 3 bases and J lacks 3 bases; bases without a gene match: 1. Whole blood was collected in K2EDTA tubes by collaborating institutions according to the institutions' own protocols. For TCRbeta analysis, collaborators shipped samples in one of three forms: frozen whole blood, isolated PBMCs, or DNA extracted from either of those sample types. TCRbeta CDR3 regions were amplified from genomic DNA using the immunoSEQ Assay, a bias-controlled multiplex PCR. Processing in the source paper ran as follows. Within the assay, amplification of reference gene primers was used to estimate how many nucleated cells each sample contained. To quantify the absolute abundance of each unique TCRbeta CDR3 rearrangement, sequence reads were collapsed and filtered. For each sample, productive Simpson clonality was calculated as the square root of Simpson's diversity index across productive rearrangements. TCRdb retrieved this table from immuneACCESS and kept in-frame rearrangements only. Not all clones are present; in checked studies, unresolved V genes account for under half, and no reason is known for the remainder. The DNA gave D and trimming, while V, J and clone size come from that table. Here the sample has 150,000 or so clones; roughly 79% occur a single time. Clones ranked in the top ten supply 7% to 9% of the sample.

This specimen belongs to a study of blood T cell repertoires in COVID-19 (dated by TCRdb to the early 2020s). The study in broad terms: The collaborator samples originated in the United States, Italy and Spain and spanned the acute and convalescent phases of COVID-19. The prospective study material was composed of cDNA or gDNA derived from T cells, B-cell-depleted T cells, or PBMCs. Deeply sampled blood TCRbeta repertoires from subjects exposed to, actively infected with, or recovered from COVID-19 were included in the dataset. A freely available public database, intended as a resource for researchers studying the immune response to SARS-CoV-2, is where the repertoires were released. Samples were obtained from the ongoing ImmuneRACE study (first 160 participants) and from roughly 1,300 subjects provided by 6 global collaborators. The sample metadata nearly always contained a de-identified subject ID, COVID-19 status, age in years and sex. HLA class I and class II types, where available, came from metadata supplied by the sample provider rather than from assay-based typing.

Study-wide conclusions, independent of this receptor: The amount of clinical and demographic metadata varied by source and participant and was provided uncurated.

The rearranged chain carries TRBV18 and TRBJ1-1, and TRBD1 matches 10 of the central bases. Sequencing input: peripheral blood. The TCR comes from a human donor with acute or convalescent COVID-19. The donor label of this sample is uncertain. The CDR3 has the sequence CASSPDRGYTEAFF. The bases read TGTGCCAGCTCACCGGACAGGGGGTACACTGAAGCTTTCTTT.